This T cell receptor beta chain was captured in a study of blood T cell repertoires in COVID-19. Whole-study context: Collection of acute and convalescent COVID-19 samples took place in the United States, Italy and Spain. Sample material is recorded as cDNA or gDNA derived from T cells, B-cell-depleted T cells, or PBMCs.

Original analysis: Scientists estimated how many nucleated cells there were by amplifying reference gene primers. Sequencing was performed with immunoSEQ multiplex PCR; in TCRdb, only in-frame clones are kept and a portion is missing. That table supplies the V and J calls and clone size; D and trimming were determined from the DNA. The sample carries some 83,000 clones, 86% recorded once. Trimming took off 1 base at V and 1 base at J, with 4 bases between the two ends. Germline V CDR1 and CDR2: LGHDT, YNNKEL (reference sequence). This CDR3 has 13 amino acids. Sequences were obtained from peripheral blood. This TCR derives from a man aged 50-60 years with active COVID-19. The V call is TRBV3-1 (or the pseudogene TRBV3-2), the J call TRBJ2-5; D is unclear. CDR3 region: CASSQGLQETQYF. The CDR3 DNA follows: TGTGCCAGCAGCCAAGGACTCCAAGAGACCCAGTACTTC.